A selection of T cell receptor beta chains follows, all from one sample in a study of blood T cell repertoires in COVID-19. Data came from immunoSEQ multiplex PCR; TCRdb stores just in-frame clones and leaves some out. The data show about 190,000 clones, with approximately 88% seen just once and 4% to 5% held by the top ten. The sequenced material came from peripheral blood. The receptors originated from a woman in her thirties with acute or convalescent COVID-19. CDR3s include the opening cysteine and the closing phenylalanine or tryptophan. The D gene is left open where the match is weak. Clone size is given for some rows only: seen once, a few or many times, or a class if the clone is expanded.

>TRBJ2-3|TRBD1|TRBV3-1/TRBV3-2|once
CASRQGGTDTQYF
TGTGCCAGCCGACAGGGAGGCACAGATACGCAGTATTTT
>TRBJ1-1|.|TRBV28|.
CASILFADGTAPFF
.
>TRBJ2-1|.|TRBV4-2|.
CASSPGLFNEQFF
TGTGCCAGCAGCCCGGGACTTTTCAATGAGCAGTTCTTC
>TRBJ2-7|.|TRBV12-3/TRBV12-4|.
CASSKGYEQYF
TGTGCCAGCAGCAAGGGGTACGAGCAGTACTTC
>TRBJ2-1|.|TRBV18|.
CASSPPKGEWNEQFF
TGTGCCAGCTCACCTCCTAAGGGGGAGTGGAATGAGCAGTTCTTC
>TRBJ2-1|TRBD2|TRBV7-9|.
CASSLHLGGGPGNEQFF
TGTGCCAGCAGCCTACATCTGGGGGGAGGGCCCGGTAATGAGCAGTTCTTC
>TRBJ1-1|.|TRBV4-1|few
CASSQEGGLARAFF
TGCGCCAGCAGCCAAGAGGGAGGTCTTGCGAGGGCTTTCTTT
>TRBJ2-5|.|TRBV21-1|.
CASSRDRQTQYF
TGTGCCAGCAGCCGGGACAGGCAGACCCAGTACTTC
>TRBJ2-3|.|TRBV19|.
CASSNRGGSTDTQYF
TGTGCCAGTAGTAATAGGGGAGGAAGCACAGATACGCAGTATTTT
>TRBJ1-1|.|TRBV28|.
CASSLKQNTEAFF
TGTGCCAGCAGTCTCAAGCAAAACACTGAAGCTTTCTTT
>TRBJ1-3|.|TRBV7-2|once
CASSLEQGNTIYF
TGTGCCAGCAGCTTAGAGCAAGGAAACACCATATATTTT
>TRBJ2-5|.|TRBV29-1|few
CSARLGETQYF
TGCAGCGCCCGCCTGGGCGAGACCCAGTACTTC
>TRBJ2-3|.|TRBV7-9|.
CASSAGTPTDTQYF
TGTGCCAGCAGCGCTGGGACTCCCACAGATACGCAGTATTTT
>TRBJ1-5|.|TRBV5-8|once
CASNRQDIEPQHF
TGTGCCAGCAACCGACAGGACATCGAGCCCCAGCATTTT
>TRBJ2-1|.|TRBV11-2|.
CASSPQAWSDYGSYNEQFF
TGTGCCAGCAGCCCCCAAGCGTGGTCAGACTACGGCTCCTACAATGAGCAGTTCTTC
>TRBJ2-2|.|TRBV11-2|.
CASSLDLHSGELFF
TGTGCCAGCAGCTTAGATCTCCACAGCGGGGAGCTGTTTTTT
>TRBJ1-1|.|TRBV12-3/TRBV12-4|.
CASDNRANTEAFF
TGTGCCAGCGACAACAGGGCAAACACTGAAGCTTTCTTT
>TRBJ1-5|.|TRBV5-1|.
CASSLDGQTNQPQHF
TGCGCCAGCAGCTTGGACGGACAGACAAATCAGCCCCAGCATTTT
>TRBJ2-3|.|TRBV12-3/TRBV12-4|.
CASSLGSGSQYF
TGTGCCAGCAGTTTAGGGTCCGGGTCGCAGTATTTT
>TRBJ2-7|TRBD2|TRBV7-9|.
CASSPPWREGLYEQYF
TGTGCCAGCAGCCCCCCCTGGCGGGAGGGCCTCTACGAGCAGTACTTC
>TRBJ1-1|.|TRBV19|.
CASSMNGLWAFF
TGTGCCAGTAGTATGAATGGACTTTGGGCTTTCTTT
>TRBJ1-5|TRBD1|TRBV2|.
CASSEEGGAGISPQHF
TGTGCCAGCAGTGAAGAAGGGGGCGCGGGTATATCGCCCCAGCATTTT
>TRBJ2-7|.|TRBV5-1|.
CASSLVAVAEQYF
TGCGCCAGCAGCTTGGTGGCGGTTGCCGAGCAGTACTTC
>TRBJ2-2|TRBD1|TRBV30|.
CAWGQGTTGELFF
TGTGCCTGGGGACAGGGGACCACCGGGGAGCTGTTTTTT
>TRBJ1-5|.|TRBV19|once
CASSMRGLRQPQHF
TGTGCCAGTAGTATGCGAGGACTCCGACAGCCCCAGCATTTT